This is a list of T cell receptor beta chains from one sample in a study of shared clonotypes between healthy human individuals. TCRdb's copy holds only in-frame clones and misses some; the assay was immunoSEQ multiplex PCR. This table has hundreds of thousands of clones, 72% appearing once. Sequenced input: memory CD4+ T cells sorted from blood. All receptors come from a woman aged 30 to 39 in good health. The CDR3 runs from the conserved cysteine through the conserved F or W. A clone size is listed for some rows: how often the clone was seen (once, few, many), or a class if it is expanded.

J: TRBJ2-7
V: TRBV28
size: -
CDR3: CASRFSGGGAYEQYF

J: TRBJ1-5
V: TRBV7-2
size: once
CDR3: CASSLGSYSGSQPQHF

J: TRBJ2-7
V: TRBV28
size: -
CDR3: CASSEASGRGLYEQYF

J: TRBJ2-1
V: TRBV5-4
size: -
CDR3: CASSSTSGSYEQFF

J: TRBJ2-2
V: TRBV11-2
size: -
CDR3: CASSLALAGSGELFF

J: TRBJ2-1
V: TRBV5-1
size: -
CDR3: CASSLGTQGSSYNEQFF

J: TRBJ1-4
V: TRBV19
size: -
CDR3: CASSIRSGSATNEKLFF

J: TRBJ1-4
V: TRBV4-2
size: once
CDR3: CASSQDRAGEDEKLFF

J: TRBJ2-5
V: TRBV5-1
size: -
CDR3: CASSFQGGKETQYF

J: TRBJ2-7
V: TRBV29-1
size: once
CDR3: CSVEVFYEQYF

J: TRBJ1-5
V: TRBV28
size: -
CDR3: CASKGRLGQPQHF

J: TRBJ2-7
V: TRBV19
size: once
CDR3: CASSSGTGVYEQYF

J: TRBJ1-1
V: TRBV11-2
size: few
CDR3: CASSLTNTEAFF

J: TRBJ1-1
V: TRBV29-1
size: -
CDR3: CSVFGGQGATGTEAFF

J: TRBJ2-7
V: TRBV10-1
size: few
CDR3: CASSGEQGAGYEQYF

J: TRBJ2-7
V: TRBV19
size: -
CDR3: CASSGAEAGKDEQYF

J: TRBJ2-3
V: TRBV7-2
size: -
CDR3: CASSLWTSGEQFTDTQYF

J: TRBJ1-2
V: TRBV29-1
size: -
CDR3: CSTRTGGHESYGYTF

J: TRBJ2-7
V: TRBV5-5
size: many
CDR3: CASSLWTGREQYF

J: TRBJ2-5
V: TRBV7-9
size: -
CDR3: CASLGTGGVETQYF

J: TRBJ1-5
V: TRBV18
size: -
CDR3: CASSPGAGNQPQHF

J: TRBJ1-2
V: TRBV5-1
size: -
CDR3: CASSLAGGPGYTF

J: TRBJ1-1
V: TRBV6-6
size: -
CDR3: CASSLRGGGTTEAFF

J: TRBJ2-3
V: TRBV5-4
size: -
CDR3: CASSLSSGGADTQYF